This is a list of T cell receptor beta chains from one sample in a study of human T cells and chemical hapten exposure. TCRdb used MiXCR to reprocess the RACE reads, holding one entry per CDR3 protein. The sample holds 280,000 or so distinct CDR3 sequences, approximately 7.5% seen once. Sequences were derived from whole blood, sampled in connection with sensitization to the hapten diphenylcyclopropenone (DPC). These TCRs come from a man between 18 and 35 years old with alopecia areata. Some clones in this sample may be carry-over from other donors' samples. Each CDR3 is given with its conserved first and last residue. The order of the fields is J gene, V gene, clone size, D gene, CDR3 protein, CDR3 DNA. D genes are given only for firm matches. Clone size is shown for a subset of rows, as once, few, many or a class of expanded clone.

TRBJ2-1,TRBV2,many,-,CASGGNEQFF,TGTGCCAGCGGGGGCAATGAGCAGTTCTTC
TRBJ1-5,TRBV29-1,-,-,CSATGGDDQPQHF,TGCAGCGCAACGGGAGGGGACGATCAGCCCCAGCATTTT
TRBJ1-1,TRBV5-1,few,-,CASSWLKGRGGTEAFF,TGCGCCAGCAGCTGGCTGAAGGGACGGGGCGGCACTGAAGCTTTCTTT
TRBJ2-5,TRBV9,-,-,CASSVGIGTITGTQYF,TGTGCCAGCAGCGTAGGCATCGGGACAATTACAGGGACCCAGTACTTC
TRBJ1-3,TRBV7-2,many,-,CASSVAAMGTIYF,TGTGCCAGCAGCGTTGCGGCCATGGGCACCATATATTTT
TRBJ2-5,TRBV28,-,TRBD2,CASSLQGTSGGNQETQYF,TGTGCCAGCAGTCTCCAAGGGACTAGCGGGGGAAACCAAGAGACCCAGTACTTC
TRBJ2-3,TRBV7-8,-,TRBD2,CASRWGGTSTDTQYF,TGTGCCAGCAGATGGGGGGGAACTAGCACAGATACGCAGTATTTT
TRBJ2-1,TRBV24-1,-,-,CATSRSSYNEQFF,TGTGCCACCAGTCGAAGCTCCTACAATGAGCAGTTCTTC
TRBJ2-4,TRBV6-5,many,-,CASTSTAQGAKNIQYF,TGTGCCAGCACCTCGACAGCTCAGGGAGCCAAAAACATTCAGTACTTC
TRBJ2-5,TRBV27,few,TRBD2,CASSPIMTSRKETQYF,TGTGCCAGCAGTCCAATAATGACTAGCAGGAAAGAGACCCAGTACTTC
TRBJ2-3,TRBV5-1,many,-,CASSLAIEGTQYF,TGCGCCAGCAGCTTGGCCATCGAGGGTACGCAGTATTTT
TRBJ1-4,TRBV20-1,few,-,CSASGLTRKLFF,TGCAGTGCTAGCGGCCTTACACGCAAACTGTTTTTT
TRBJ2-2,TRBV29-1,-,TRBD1,CSGTWDRNTGELFF,TGCAGCGGGACCTGGGACAGGAACACCGGGGAGCTGTTTTTT
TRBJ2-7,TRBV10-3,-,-,CAISISRTPGEQYF,TGTGCCATAAGTATATCCAGGACACCGGGGGAGCAGTACTTC
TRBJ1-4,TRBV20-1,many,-,CSAGFKGVHLGEKLFF,TGCAGTGCTGGATTTAAGGGGGTCCATTTGGGTGAAAAACTGTTTTTT
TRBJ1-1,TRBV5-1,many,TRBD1,CASSLRTGYTEAFF,TGCGCCAGCAGCCTACGGACAGGTTACACTGAAGCTTTCTTT
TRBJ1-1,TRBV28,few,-,CASSLRGTVSEAFF,TGTGCCAGCAGTTTAAGAGGGACTGTATCCGAAGCTTTCTTT
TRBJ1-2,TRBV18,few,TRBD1,CASSPQEQGADYGYTF,TGTGCCAGCTCACCACAAGAACAGGGGGCAGACTATGGCTACACCTTC
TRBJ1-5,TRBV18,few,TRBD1,CASSPEGASVEDQPQHF,TGTGCCAGCTCACCTGAGGGGGCGAGTGTTGAGGATCAGCCCCAGCATTTT
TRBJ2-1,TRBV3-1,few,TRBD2,CASSHNSGPRNEQFF,TGTGCCAGCAGCCACAATAGCGGGCCACGGAATGAGCAGTTCTTC
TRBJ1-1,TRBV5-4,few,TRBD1,CASSQRAGGRSYTEAFF,TGTGCCAGCAGCCAGAGAGCAGGGGGCAGGTCGTACACTGAAGCTTTCTTT
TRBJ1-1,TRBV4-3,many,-,CASSQDIGREVGTEAFF,TGCGCCAGCAGCCAAGACATTGGGCGCGAGGTGGGCACTGAAGCTTTCTTT
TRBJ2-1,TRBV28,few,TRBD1,CATTGTGGNEQFF,TGTGCCACCACCGGGACAGGGGGCAATGAGCAGTTCTTC
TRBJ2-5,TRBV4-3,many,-,CASSQDGKGGQETQYF,TGCGCCAGCAGCCAAGATGGAAAGGGGGGGCAAGAGACCCAGTACTTC
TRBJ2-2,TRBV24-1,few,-,CATSDLKESGELFF,TGTGCCACCAGTGATTTGAAAGAGTCCGGGGAGCTGTTTTTT
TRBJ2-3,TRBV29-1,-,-,CSVEGRPSTDTQYF,TGCAGCGTCGAGGGCCGCCCCTCCACAGATACGCAGTATTTT
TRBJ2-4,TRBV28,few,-,CASSFRTLAKNIQYF,TGTGCCAGCAGTTTCCGGACCCTAGCCAAAAACATTCAGTACTTC
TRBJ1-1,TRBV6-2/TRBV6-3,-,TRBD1,CASSGPTGENTEAFF,TGTGCCAGCAGTGGCCCGACAGGGGAGAACACTGAAGCTTTCTTT
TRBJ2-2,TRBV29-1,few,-,CSVASPFQQGSSTGELFF,TGCAGCGTTGCGTCCCCCTTTCAACAGGGAAGTAGCACCGGGGAGCTGTTTTTT
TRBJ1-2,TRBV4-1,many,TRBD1,CASSGDRVNYGYTF,TGCGCCAGCAGCGGGGACAGGGTTAACTATGGCTACACCTTC
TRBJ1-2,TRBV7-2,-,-,CASSSFDRGYGYTF,TGTGCCAGCAGCTCCTTCGACAGAGGCTATGGCTACACCTTC
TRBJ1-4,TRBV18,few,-,CASSARDNVREKLFF,TGTGCCAGCTCAGCCCGGGACAACGTTAGAGAAAAACTGTTTTTT
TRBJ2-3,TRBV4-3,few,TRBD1,CASSLHPTGASTDTQYF,TGCGCCAGCAGCCTTCACCCGACAGGGGCCAGCACAGATACGCAGTATTTT
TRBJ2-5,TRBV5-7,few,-,CASSFRHPWYQETQYF,TGTGCCAGCAGCTTCCGACACCCTTGGTACCAAGAGACCCAGTACTTC
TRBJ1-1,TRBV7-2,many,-,CASSLAGDTEAFF,TGTGCCAGCAGCTTGGCGGGGGACACTGAAGCTTTCTTT
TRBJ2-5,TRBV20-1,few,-,CSPRRADQETQYF,TGCAGTCCTCGGCGAGCGGACCAAGAGACCCAGTACTTC
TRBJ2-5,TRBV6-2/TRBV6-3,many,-,CASSYFGVPETQYF,TGTGCCAGCAGTTACTTCGGGGTTCCGGAGACCCAGTACTTC
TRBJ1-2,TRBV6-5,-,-,CASSYSKVYGYTF,TGTGCCAGCAGTTACTCGAAAGTATATGGCTACACCTTC
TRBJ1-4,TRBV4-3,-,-,CASSQLPGVGREKLFF,TGCGCCAGCAGCCAATTACCAGGGGTTGGTAGGGAAAAACTGTTTTTT
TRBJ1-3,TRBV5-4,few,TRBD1,CASSADRATGNTIYF,TGTGCCAGCAGCGCGGACAGGGCCACTGGAAACACCATATATTTT
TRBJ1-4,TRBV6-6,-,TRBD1,CASRPGQGGNEKLFF,TGTGCCAGCAGGCCCGGACAGGGGGGTAATGAAAAACTGTTTTTT
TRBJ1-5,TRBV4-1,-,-,CASSLDNGQPQHF,TGCGCCAGCAGCCTCGATAATGGTCAGCCCCAGCATTTT
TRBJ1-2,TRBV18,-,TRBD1,CVSLPDRAINYGYTF,TGTGTCAGCTTACCTGACAGGGCTATTAACTATGGCTACACCTTC
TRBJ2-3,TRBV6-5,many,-,CASSYSFLHNTDTQYF,TGTGCCAGCAGTTACTCTTTCTTGCACAATACGGATACGCAGTATTTT
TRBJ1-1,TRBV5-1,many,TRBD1,CASSPGQGGSNTEAFF,TGCGCCAGCAGCCCGGGACAGGGGGGTTCGAACACTGAAGCTTTCTTT
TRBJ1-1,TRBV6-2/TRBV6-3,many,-,CASSYGSYTEAFF,TGTGCCAGCAGTTACGGCAGCTACACTGAAGCTTTCTTT
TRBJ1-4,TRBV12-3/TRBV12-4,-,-,CASMDPRPANEKLFF,TGTGCCAGCATGGACCCACGCCCGGCTAATGAAAAACTGTTTTTT
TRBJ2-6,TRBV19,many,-,CASMPEGLGANVLTF,TGTGCCAGTATGCCCGAGGGCTTAGGGGCCAACGTCCTGACTTTC
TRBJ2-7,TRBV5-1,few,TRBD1,CASSWDRGGHEQYF,TGCGCCAGCAGCTGGGACAGGGGTGGACACGAGCAGTACTTC
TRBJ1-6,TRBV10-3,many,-,CAISEDSNSPLHF,TGTGCCATCAGTGAGGACAGTAATTCACCCCTCCACTTT
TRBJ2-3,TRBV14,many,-,CASSQGPDTQYF,TGTGCCAGCAGCCAGGGGCCGGATACGCAGTATTTT
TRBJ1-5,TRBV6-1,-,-,CASTLGGFNQPQHF,TGTGCCAGCACCCTAGGGGGGTTTAATCAGCCCCAGCATTTT
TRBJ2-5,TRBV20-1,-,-,CSAVKGELLGETQYF,TGCAGTGCGGTGAAGGGGGAATTATTAGGAGAGACCCAGTACTTC
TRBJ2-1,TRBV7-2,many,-,CASSLASGVYNEQFF,TGTGCCAGCAGCTTAGCGAGCGGTGTCTACAATGAGCAGTTCTTC